The 10 T cell receptor beta chains below come from one sample, sequenced in a study of technical replicates of blood from a handful of donors (dated by TCRdb to 2016 to 2017). Libraries were made using the immunoSEQ multiplex PCR assay. In its TCRdb copy, this immuneACCESS table keeps in-frame sequences only and misses some clones. Where compared with another copy, unresolved V genes explain less than half of these, and the others have no known cause. Here the sample has tens of thousands of clones; around 86% occur a single time. Of the sample, under 6.5% is held by the ten largest clones. The specimen sequenced was PBMCs. These receptors all stem from a human donor in good health. Some clones in this sample may be carry-over from other donors' samples.

The rearrangement uses TRBV7-2 and TRBJ2-5; TRBD2 matches at 15 bases. Germline V lookup: CDR1 SGHTA, CDR2 FQGNSA. The CDR3 loop spans 16 amino acids. V dropped 4 bases and J dropped 5; count of bases not matched to a gene: 5. The CDR3 DNA reads as TGTGCCAGCAGCTATAGGACTAGCGGGGGGGGTGAGACCCAGTACTTC. Protein product: CASSYRTSGGGETQYF.

The chain recombines TRBV19 with TRBJ1-5; D gene ambiguous. The V and J ends lost 4 bases and 3 bases respectively, with 10 bases between them. The CDR3 sequence is 14 residues long. From germline, CDR1 is LNHDA and CDR2 SQIVND (reference sequence). In nucleotides, the CDR3 is TGTGCCAGTAGTAATCGAGGTTTCAATCAGCCCCAGCATTTT. Its protein product is CASSNRGFNQPQHF.

V usage is TRBV7-2 and J usage is TRBJ2-5; TRBD2 aligns across 11 bases. The germline CDR1 and CDR2 sequences are SGHTA and FQGNSA. This CDR3 is built from 18 residues. Trimming took 3 bases from V and 4 from J; bases not matched to a gene: 13. The CDR3, as DNA: TGTGCCAGCAGCTTCCGTGGGGTTAGCGGGAGGGCCAGAGAGACCCAGTACTTC. This sequence encodes CASSFRGVSGRARETQYF.

The rearrangement uses TRBV7-2 and TRBJ2-7; 7 nucleotides align to TRBD1. The CDR3 sequence is 13 residues long. With V trimmed by 5 bases and J by 2 bases, 3 bases remained unmatched. Germline loops: CDR1 SGHTA, CDR2 FQGNSA. CDR3 in amino acids: CASSEGQTYEQYF. In DNA, the CDR3 is TGTGCCAGCAGCGAGGGACAGACCTACGAGCAGTACTTC.

The CDR3 DNA sequence: TGCGCCAGCAGGAGGACAGGGTCGACCTACGAGCAGTACTTC. Encoded protein: CASRRTGSTYEQYF. The chain couples TRBV5-1 to TRBJ2-7; 8 bases agree with TRBD1. After removal of 5 bases from V and 2 bases from J, the junction contained 6 bases not matched to a gene. The germline V gene has CDR1 SGHRS and CDR2 YFSETQ. The CDR3 consists of 14 residues.

The CDR3 coding sequence is TGCGCCAGCAGCCAAGCTACGAGCTACAATGAGCAGTTCTTC. Encoded protein: CASSQATSYNEQFF. The V gene is TRBV4-3, the J gene TRBJ2-1; D uncertain. V lost 1 base to trimming and J lost 3 bases, with 7 bases between them. The CDR3 sequence is 14 residues long. Germline CDR1 and CDR2: LGHNA and YSLEER.

This clone was observed a single time. The rearrangement uses TRBV5-6 and TRBJ1-5, with 7 bases that match TRBD1. Trimming cost V 3 bases and J 0 bases; bases outside gene matches: 6. From germline, CDR1 is SGHDT and CDR2 YYEEEE. This CDR3 has 16 amino acids. For the CDR3, the DNA is TGTGCCAGCAGCTCGGAGGGACAGTCTAGCAATCAGCCCCAGCATTTT. This translates into CASSSEGQSSNQPQHF.

V gene TRBV5-1 combines with J gene TRBJ1-4, with D unresolved. V was trimmed by 3 bases and J by 6 bases, leaving 12 bases between them. The CDR3 sequence is 14 residues long. CDR1 is SGHRS, CDR2 YFSETQ, per germline. CDR3 loop: CASSSGGVDEKLFF. The CDR3 nucleotides read TGCGCCAGCAGCTCGGGCGGGGTCGATGAAAAACTGTTTTTT.

The chain combines TRBV7-2 with TRBJ1-2; 8 bases fit TRBD1. Germline assignment: CDR1 SGHTA and CDR2 FQGNSA. There are 16 residues in the CDR3. Trimming took 4 bases from V and 3 from J; bases not matched to a gene: 10. The DNA of the CDR3 is TGTGCCAGCAGCTCACCGGGACAGGAGATTTACTATGGCTACACCTTC. It encodes CASSSPGQEIYYGYTF.

V gene TRBV6-5 combines with J gene TRBJ2-5; perhaps TRBD2 as D (6 bases). Looked up from germline, CDR1 is MNHEY and CDR2 is SVGAGI. CDR3 length: 16 amino acids. Trimming removed 2 bases at V and 4 bases at J, with 17 bases between. The CDR3 sequence is CASSYAGGLSSETQYF. CDR3 sequence (DNA): TGTGCCAGCAGTTACGCCGGAGGACTAAGTTCAGAGACCCAGTACTTC.